These 14 T cell receptor beta chains were sequenced from one sample in a study of cytomegalovirus exposure and HLA in healthy donors. 60 Vbeta and 13 Jbeta primers were used in PCR. Here immunoSEQ multiplex PCR was the method, and the copy in TCRdb shows in-frame clones only, minus some. The sample consists of around 130,000 clones, 60% to 85% of them appearing once. Sequencing input: PBMCs. The receptors were gathered from a middle-aged woman in good health and CMV-seronegative.

The chain joins TRBV6-7 to TRBJ2-7; 12 bases align to TRBD2. TRBV6-7 is reported as an ORF; its role is uncertain. Trimming took 7 bases from V and 1 from J; bases not matched to a gene: 5. This CDR3 contains 15 residues. The CDR3 protein is CASTEGLAGSYEQYF. The CDR3 nucleotides read TGTGCCAGCACTGAAGGACTAGCGGGATCCTACGAGCAGTACTTC.

The chain uses TRBV2 and TRBJ2-5; the D gene is possibly TRBD1 (6 bases). This CDR3 is built from 15 residues. Germline-derived CDR1 and CDR2 are SNHLY and FYNNEI. V lost 6 bases, J lost 5 bases, and 19 bases lay in between. The CDR3 here is CASSPTGLEGETQYF. CDR3 sequence (DNA): TGTGCCAGCAGCCCGACAGGTCTGGAAGGGGAGACCCAGTACTTC.

The chain joins TRBV2 to TRBJ1-5, with 9 bases aligning to TRBD1. CDR1 and CDR2 (germline): SNHLY, FYNNEI. CDR3 size: 15 residues. J gave up 7 bases and V 7 bases, and 11 bases lay outside the gene matches. This CDR3 reads CASMLDRGGNQPQHF. Here the CDR3 DNA reads TGTGCCAGCATGTTGGACAGGGGAGGAAACCAGCCCCAGCATTTT.

The chain is built from TRBV7-8 and TRBJ1-2; a possible D gene is TRBD1 (6 bases). V was shortened by 3 bases and J by 9 bases, with 17 bases between the two germline ends. This CDR3 comprises 14 residues. Germline CDR1 SGHVS, CDR2 FQNEAQ. CDR3 sequence reads: CASSLGQVDGSYTF. CDR3 nucleotides: TGTGCCAGCAGCTTGGGACAAGTCGATGGTAGCTACACCTTC.

The chain joins TRBV9 to TRBJ2-1; 9 bases align to TRBD1. The CDR3 is made up of 15 amino acids. Unmatched junction bases numbered 8, after V lost 0 bases and J lost 10 bases. Germline CDR1 is SGDLS and CDR2 is YYNGEE. CDR3 DNA sequence: TGTGCCAGCAGCGTAGAAAGGACAGGGGTCAAGGAGCAGTTCTTC. The encoded protein is CASSVERTGVKEQFF.

The gene calls are TRBV5-1 and TRBJ2-2; 8 bases align to TRBD1. This CDR3 has 14 amino acids. Unmatched junction bases numbered 2, after V lost 4 bases and J lost 3 bases. From germline, CDR1 is SGHRS and CDR2 YFSETQ. CDR3 DNA sequence: TGCGCCAGCAGCCCAGGGGGCGACACCGGGGAGCTGTTTTTT. Its protein product is CASSPGGDTGELFF.

The chain carries TRBV28 and TRBJ1-2; D possibly corresponds to TRBD1 (6 bases). With 3 bases removed from V and 4 bases from J, the gap between germline ends came to 12 bases. The length of the CDR3 is 14 residues. Germline CDR1 and CDR2: MDHEN and SYDVKM. The CDR3 bases are TGTGCCAGCAGTTTTCAGGGGCGCGTCTATGGCTACACCTTC. This gives the protein CASSFQGRVYGYTF.

The chain couples TRBV10-3 to TRBJ2-3, with 10 bases lining up with TRBD2. Germline V gives CDR1 ENHRY, CDR2 SYGVKD. The CDR3 is 18 amino acids. The V gene end was trimmed by 0 bases and the J gene end by 7 bases; junction bases not matched to a gene: 13. CDR3 sequence: CAISESIGTSELSYTQYF. The CDR3 DNA follows: TGTGCCATCAGTGAGTCGATAGGGACTAGCGAACTCTCTTATACGCAGTATTTT.

This clone was recorded only once. Here the CDR3 omits its conserved ending phenylalanine or tryptophan, so a read error is the likely source. It is unclear where the CDR3 begins or ends on the DNA, so no DNA is shown, and the CDR3 is as TCRdb lists it. The chain employs TRBV20-1 and TRBJ1-1. CDR1 is DFQATT and CDR2 is SNEGSKA in the germline V gene (reference sequence). Both ends counted, the CDR3 spans 10 residues. The chain's CDR3 is CSAVGGFRWY.

The chain couples TRBV27 to TRBJ2-3, with 8 bases lining up with TRBD2. The CDR3 loop spans 17 amino acids. Trimming at V came to 7 bases and at J to 0 bases, leaving 12 bases not matched to a gene. Germline lookup yields CDR1 MNHEY and CDR2 SMNVEV (reference sequence). CDR3 nucleotides: TGTGCCAGCACCATGGTTCGGGGGGGCTCTAGCACAGATACGCAGTATTTT. Translated, it gives CASTMVRGGSSTDTQYF.

The chain joins TRBV9 to TRBJ2-7, with 7 bases aligning to TRBD1. The germline gives CDR1 SGDLS, CDR2 YYNGEE. This CDR3 has 12 amino acids. V lost 5 bases, J lost 6 bases, and 5 bases stayed unmatched. CDR3 bases: TGTGCCAGCAGTGAGGGGGACAGCGAGCAGTACTTC. Amino acids: CASSEGDSEQYF.

The chain is built from TRBV5-1 and TRBJ1-6; 8 bases agree with TRBD1. With V trimmed by 4 bases and J by 7 bases, 4 bases remained unmatched. The CDR3 sequence is 14 residues long. Germline V gene sequence: CDR1 SGHRS, CDR2 YFSETQ. CDR3 sequence reads: CASSQGQENSPLHF. DNA for the CDR3: TGCGCCAGCAGCCAGGGACAGGAGAATTCACCCCTCCACTTT.

The V gene is TRBV7-9, the J gene TRBJ1-4; TRBD1 agrees at 7 bases. Germline V gene sequence: CDR1 SEHNR, CDR2 FQNEAQ (reference sequence). Trimming cost V 2 bases and J 3 bases; bases outside gene matches: 15. This CDR3 spans 19 amino acids. The CDR3 sequence: CASSLPQGLDFPPNEKLFF. The CDR3 region has the DNA TGTGCCAGCAGCTTACCACAGGGGCTTGATTTTCCACCTAATGAAAAACTGTTTTTT.

The rearrangement joins TRBV19 to TRBJ2-1, with a possible D match to TRBD2 (6 bases). The germline V gene encodes CDR1 LNHDA and CDR2 SQIVND (reference sequence). Trimming took 8 bases from V and 3 from J, leaving 8 bases between them. The CDR3 has 12 residues. CDR3 residues: CASLGLYNEQFF. The CDR3 DNA reads TGTGCCAGTTTGGGACTCTACAATGAGCAGTTCTTC.